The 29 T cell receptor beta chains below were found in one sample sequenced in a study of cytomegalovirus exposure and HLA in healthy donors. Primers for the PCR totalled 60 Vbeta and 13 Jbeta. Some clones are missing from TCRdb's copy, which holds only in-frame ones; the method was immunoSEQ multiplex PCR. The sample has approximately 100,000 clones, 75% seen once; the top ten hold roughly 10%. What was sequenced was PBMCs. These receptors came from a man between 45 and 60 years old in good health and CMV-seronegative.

The CDR3 nucleotides read TGCGCCAGCAGCTTGATGGCGGGTTCTAGCACAGATACGCAGTATTTT. Translating gives CASSLMAGSSTDTQYF. This chain uses TRBV5-1 with TRBJ2-3; D perhaps matches TRBD2 (5 bases). CDR3 size: 16 residues. Germline CDR1 is SGHRS and CDR2 is YFSETQ. V was trimmed by 1 base and J by 0 bases, leaving 12 bases between them.

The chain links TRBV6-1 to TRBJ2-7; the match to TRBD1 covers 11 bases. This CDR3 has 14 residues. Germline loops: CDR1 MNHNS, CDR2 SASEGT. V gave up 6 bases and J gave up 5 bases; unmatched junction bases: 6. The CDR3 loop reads CASRGTGGSDEQYF. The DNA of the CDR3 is TGTGCCAGCAGGGGGACAGGGGGGTCAGACGAGCAGTACTTC.

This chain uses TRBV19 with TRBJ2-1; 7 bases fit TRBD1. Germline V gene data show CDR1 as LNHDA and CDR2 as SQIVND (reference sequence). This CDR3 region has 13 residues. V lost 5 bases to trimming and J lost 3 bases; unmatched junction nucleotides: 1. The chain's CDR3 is CASSWDSYNEQFF. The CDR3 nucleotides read TGTGCCAGTAGTTGGGACAGCTACAATGAGCAGTTCTTC.

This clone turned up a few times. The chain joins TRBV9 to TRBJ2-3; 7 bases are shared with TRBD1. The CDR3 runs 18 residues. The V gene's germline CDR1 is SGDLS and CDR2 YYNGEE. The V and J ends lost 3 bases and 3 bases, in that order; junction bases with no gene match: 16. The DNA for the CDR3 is TGTGCCAGCAGCGGGAGAATGGGGAGACAGGGCGGGACAGATACGCAGTATTTT. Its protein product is CASSGRMGRQGGTDTQYF.

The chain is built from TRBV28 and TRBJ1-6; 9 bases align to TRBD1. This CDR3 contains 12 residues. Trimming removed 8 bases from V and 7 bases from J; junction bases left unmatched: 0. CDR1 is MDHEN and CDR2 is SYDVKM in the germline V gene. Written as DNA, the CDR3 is TGTGCCAGCGGGACAGGGAATTCACCCCTCCACTTT. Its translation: CASGTGNSPLHF.

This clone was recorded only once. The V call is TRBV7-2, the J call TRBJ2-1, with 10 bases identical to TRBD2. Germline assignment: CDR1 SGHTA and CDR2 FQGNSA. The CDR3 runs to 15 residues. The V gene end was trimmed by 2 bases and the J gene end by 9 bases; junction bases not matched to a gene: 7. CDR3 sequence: CASSLQAGGPVEQFF. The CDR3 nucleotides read TGTGCCAGCAGCTTACAAGCGGGAGGGCCGGTTGAGCAGTTCTTC. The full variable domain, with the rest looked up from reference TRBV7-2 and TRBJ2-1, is GAGVSQSPSNKVTEKGKDVELRCDPISGHTALYWYRQSLGQGLEFLIYFQGNSAPDKSGLPSDRFSAERTGGSVSTLTIQRTQQEDSAVYLCASSLQAGGPVEQFFGPGTRLTVL.

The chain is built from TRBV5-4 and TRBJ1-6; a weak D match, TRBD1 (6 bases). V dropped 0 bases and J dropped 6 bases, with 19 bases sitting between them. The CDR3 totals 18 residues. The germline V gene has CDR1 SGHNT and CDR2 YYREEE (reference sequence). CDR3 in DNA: TGTGCCAGCAGCTTGGGCTTACAGGGAACCGGCTTTAATTCACCCCTCCACTTT. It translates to CASSLGLQGTGFNSPLHF.

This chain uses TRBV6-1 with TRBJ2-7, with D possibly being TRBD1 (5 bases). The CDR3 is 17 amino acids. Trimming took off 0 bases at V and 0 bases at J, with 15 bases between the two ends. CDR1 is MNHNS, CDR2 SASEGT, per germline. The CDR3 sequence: CASSEAAGAGSSYEQYF. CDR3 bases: TGTGCCAGCAGTGAAGCAGCCGGCGCAGGGTCCTCCTACGAGCAGTACTTC.

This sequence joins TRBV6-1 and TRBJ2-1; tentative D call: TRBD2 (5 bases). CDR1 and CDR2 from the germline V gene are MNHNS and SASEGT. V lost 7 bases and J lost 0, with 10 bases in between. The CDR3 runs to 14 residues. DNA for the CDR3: TGTGCCAGCATGAGGGCCAGCTCCTACAATGAGCAGTTCTTC. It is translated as CASMRASSYNEQFF.

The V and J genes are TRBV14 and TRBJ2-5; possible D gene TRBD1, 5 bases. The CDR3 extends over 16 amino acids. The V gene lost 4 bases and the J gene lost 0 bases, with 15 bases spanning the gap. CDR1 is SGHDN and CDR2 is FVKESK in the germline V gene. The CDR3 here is CASSRLTGMYQETQYF. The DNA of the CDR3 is TGTGCCAGCAGCCGCCTCACAGGAATGTACCAAGAGACCCAGTACTTC.

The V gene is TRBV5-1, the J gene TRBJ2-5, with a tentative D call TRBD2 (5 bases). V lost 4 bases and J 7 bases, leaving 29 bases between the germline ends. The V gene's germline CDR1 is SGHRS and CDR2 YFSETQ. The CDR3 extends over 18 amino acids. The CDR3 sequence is CASSPGGLATSYAGTQYF. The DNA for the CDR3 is TGCGCCAGCAGCCCGGGTGGTCTAGCCACCTCCTATGCTGGGACCCAGTACTTC.

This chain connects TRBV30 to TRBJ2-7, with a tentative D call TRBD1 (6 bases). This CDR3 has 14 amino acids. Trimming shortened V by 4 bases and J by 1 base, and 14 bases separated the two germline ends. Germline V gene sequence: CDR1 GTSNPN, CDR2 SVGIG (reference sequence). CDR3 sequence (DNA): TGTGCCTGGAAAAAAGGACAGACATCCTACGAGCAGTACTTC. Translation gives CAWKKGQTSYEQYF.

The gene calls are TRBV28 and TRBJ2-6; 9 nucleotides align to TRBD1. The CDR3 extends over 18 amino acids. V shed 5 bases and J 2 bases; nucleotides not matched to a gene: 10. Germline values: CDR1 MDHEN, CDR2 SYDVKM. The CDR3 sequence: CASSPTKQGAPGANVLTF. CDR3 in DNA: TGTGCCAGCAGTCCGACGAAACAGGGGGCACCTGGGGCCAACGTCCTGACTTTC.

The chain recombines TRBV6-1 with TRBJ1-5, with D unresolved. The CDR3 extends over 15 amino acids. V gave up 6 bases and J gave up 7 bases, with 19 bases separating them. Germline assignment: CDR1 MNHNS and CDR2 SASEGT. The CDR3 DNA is TGTGCCAGCAGAGATAAGACATTCTTGGTGCAGCCCCAGCATTTT. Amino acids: CASRDKTFLVQPQHF.

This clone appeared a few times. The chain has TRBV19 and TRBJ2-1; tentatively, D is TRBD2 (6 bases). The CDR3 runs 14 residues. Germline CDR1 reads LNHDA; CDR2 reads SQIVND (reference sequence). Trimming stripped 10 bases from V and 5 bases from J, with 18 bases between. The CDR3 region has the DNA TGTGCCACGAAAGGCGGGGTCCAGGACAATGAGCAGTTCTTC. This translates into CATKGGVQDNEQFF.

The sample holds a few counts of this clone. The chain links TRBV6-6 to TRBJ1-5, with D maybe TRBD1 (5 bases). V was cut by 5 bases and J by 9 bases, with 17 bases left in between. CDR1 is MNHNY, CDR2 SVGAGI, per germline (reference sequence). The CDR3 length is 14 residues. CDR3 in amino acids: CASSLSQGTGPQHF. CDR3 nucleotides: TGTGCCAGCAGTCTTTCCCAAGGGACTGGGCCCCAGCATTTT.

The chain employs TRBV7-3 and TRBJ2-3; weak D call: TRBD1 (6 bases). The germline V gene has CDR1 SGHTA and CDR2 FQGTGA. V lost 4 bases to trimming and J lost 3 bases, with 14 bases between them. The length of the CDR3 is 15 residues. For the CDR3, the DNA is TGTGCCAGCAGCTCAAAAGACAGGATTACAGATACGCAGTATTTT. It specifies CASSSKDRITDTQYF.

This CDR3 reads CASSPTANTEAFF. The DNA of the CDR3 is TGTGCCAGCAGCCCGACAGCAAACACTGAAGCTTTCTTT. J is TRBJ1-1 and V is TRBV6-1; TRBD1 is a possible D gene (5 bases). Germline loops: CDR1 MNHNS, CDR2 SASEGT. V gave up 6 bases and J gave up 2 bases, with 10 bases separating them. This CDR3 contains 13 residues.

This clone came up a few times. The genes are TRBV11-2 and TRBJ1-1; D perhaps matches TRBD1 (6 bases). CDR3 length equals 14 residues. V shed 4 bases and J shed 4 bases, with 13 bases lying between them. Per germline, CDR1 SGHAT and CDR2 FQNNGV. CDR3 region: CASSSQGWRTEAFF. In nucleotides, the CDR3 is TGTGCCAGCAGCTCTCAGGGGTGGCGCACTGAAGCTTTCTTT.

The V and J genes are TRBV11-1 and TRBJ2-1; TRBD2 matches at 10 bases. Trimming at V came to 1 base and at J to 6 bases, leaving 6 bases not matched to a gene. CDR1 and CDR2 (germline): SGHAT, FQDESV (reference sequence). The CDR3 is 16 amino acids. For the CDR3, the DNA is TGTGCCAGCAGCTTAGTTCCCAGCGGGGGGGCCAATGAGCAGTTCTTC. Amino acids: CASSLVPSGGANEQFF.

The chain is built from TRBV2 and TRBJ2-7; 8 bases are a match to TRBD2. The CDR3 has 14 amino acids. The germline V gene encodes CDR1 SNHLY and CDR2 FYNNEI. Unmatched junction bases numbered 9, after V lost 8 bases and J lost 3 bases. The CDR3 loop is CASARGGTLYEQYF. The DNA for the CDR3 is TGTGCCAGCGCCCGCGGGGGGACCCTCTACGAGCAGTACTTC.

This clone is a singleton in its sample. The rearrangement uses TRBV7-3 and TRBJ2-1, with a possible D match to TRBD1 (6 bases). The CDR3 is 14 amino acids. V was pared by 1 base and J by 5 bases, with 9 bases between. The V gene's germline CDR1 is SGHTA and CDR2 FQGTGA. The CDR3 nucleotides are TGTGCCAGCAGCTTAATGGGGGCCGACAATGAGCAGTTCTTC. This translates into CASSLMGADNEQFF.

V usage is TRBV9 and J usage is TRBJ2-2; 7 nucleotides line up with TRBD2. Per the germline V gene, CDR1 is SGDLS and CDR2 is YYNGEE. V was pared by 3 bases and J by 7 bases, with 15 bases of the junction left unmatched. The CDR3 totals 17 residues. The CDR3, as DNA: TGTGCCAGCAGCGGCTCAACCGGGCCCCGGGGGGTCGGGGAGCTGTTTTTT. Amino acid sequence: CASSGSTGPRGVGELFF.

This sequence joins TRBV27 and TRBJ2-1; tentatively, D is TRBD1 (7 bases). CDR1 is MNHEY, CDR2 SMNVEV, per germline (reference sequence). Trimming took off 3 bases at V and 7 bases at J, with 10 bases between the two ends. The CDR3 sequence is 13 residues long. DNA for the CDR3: TGTGCCAGCAGTTTTCAGGGGGGAAATGAGCAGTTCTTC. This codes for CASSFQGGNEQFF.

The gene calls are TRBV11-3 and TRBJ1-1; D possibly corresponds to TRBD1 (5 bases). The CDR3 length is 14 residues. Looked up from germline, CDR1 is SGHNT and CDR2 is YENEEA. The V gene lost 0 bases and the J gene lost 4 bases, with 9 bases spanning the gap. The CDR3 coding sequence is TGTGCCAGCAGCTTAGATGGAAGGGGCACTGAAGCTTTCTTT. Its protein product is CASSLDGRGTEAFF.

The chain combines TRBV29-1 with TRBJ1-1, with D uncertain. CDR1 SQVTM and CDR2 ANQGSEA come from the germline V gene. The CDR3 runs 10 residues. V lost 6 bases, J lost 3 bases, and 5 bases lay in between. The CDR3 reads CSVQDTEAFF. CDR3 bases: TGCAGCGTCCAGGACACTGAAGCTTTCTTT.

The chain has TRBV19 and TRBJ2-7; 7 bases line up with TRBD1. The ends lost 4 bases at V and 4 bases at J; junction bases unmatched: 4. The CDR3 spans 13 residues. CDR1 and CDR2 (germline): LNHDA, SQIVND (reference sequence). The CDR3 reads CASSNRGRYEQYF. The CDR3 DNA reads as TGTGCCAGTAGTAACAGGGGACGGTACGAGCAGTACTTC.

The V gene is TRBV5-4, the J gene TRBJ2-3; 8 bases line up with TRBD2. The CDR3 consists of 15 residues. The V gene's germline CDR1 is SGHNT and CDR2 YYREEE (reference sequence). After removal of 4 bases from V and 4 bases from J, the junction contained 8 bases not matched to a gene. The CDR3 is CASSSERGPADTQYF. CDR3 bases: TGTGCCAGCAGCAGCGAGCGGGGGCCAGCAGATACGCAGTATTTT.

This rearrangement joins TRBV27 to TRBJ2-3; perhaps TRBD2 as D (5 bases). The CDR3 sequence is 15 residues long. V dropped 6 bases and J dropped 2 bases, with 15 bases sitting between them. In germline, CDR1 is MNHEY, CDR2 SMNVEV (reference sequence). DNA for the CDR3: TGTGCCAGCAGGCCTGGAGGTCTCTACACAGATACGCAGTATTTT. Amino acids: CASRPGGLYTDTQYF.